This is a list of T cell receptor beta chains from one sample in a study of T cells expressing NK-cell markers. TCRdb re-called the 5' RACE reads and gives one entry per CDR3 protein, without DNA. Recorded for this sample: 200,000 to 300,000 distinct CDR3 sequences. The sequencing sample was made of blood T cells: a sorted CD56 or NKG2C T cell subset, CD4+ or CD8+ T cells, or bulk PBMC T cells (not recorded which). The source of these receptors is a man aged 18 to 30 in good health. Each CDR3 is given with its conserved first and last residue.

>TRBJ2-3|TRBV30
CAWSVFKIGTDTQYF
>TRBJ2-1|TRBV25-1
CASSERGWRFF
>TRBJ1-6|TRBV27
CASSSDRGNSPLHF
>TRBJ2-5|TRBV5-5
CASSRGQVDVETQYF
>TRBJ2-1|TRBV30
CAWSLYRVMNEQFF
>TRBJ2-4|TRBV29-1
CSAEVASDIQYF
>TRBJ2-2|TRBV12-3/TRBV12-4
CASNNIAGGAGELFF
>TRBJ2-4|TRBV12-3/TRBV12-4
CASSYRGAPKNIQYF
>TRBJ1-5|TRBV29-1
CSVRTEKNQPQHF
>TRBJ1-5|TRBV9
CASSAGQASNQPQHF
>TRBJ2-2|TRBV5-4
CASSLGGRGITGELFF
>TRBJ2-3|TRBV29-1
CSVSWRDTQYF
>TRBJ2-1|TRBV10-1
CASSDPQGAWNEQFF
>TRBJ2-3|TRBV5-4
CASSPEQGMRRDTQYF
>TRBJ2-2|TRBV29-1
CSVTRTSGTGELFF
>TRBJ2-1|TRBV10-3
CAISRVLRGGGTSGRDEQFF
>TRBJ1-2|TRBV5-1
CASSLGEGYGYTF
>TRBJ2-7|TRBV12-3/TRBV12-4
CASSLRLASYEQYF
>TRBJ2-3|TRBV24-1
CATSGPPTGLRTDTQYF
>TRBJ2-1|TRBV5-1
CASSSTGFDEQFF
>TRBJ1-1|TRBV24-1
CATSDSGQGRTEAFF
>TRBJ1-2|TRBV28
CASGSGTGEGYTF
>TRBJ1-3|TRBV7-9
CASSDTPRISGNTIYF
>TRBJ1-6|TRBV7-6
CASSSRTGRNSPLHF
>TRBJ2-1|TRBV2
CASCRDRRPWGGLHNEQFF
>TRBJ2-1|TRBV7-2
CASSPEPSAHEQFF
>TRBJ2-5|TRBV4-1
CASSQVGGRETQYF
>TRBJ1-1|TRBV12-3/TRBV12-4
CASSSAGLTEAFF
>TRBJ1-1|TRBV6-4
CASDRDRVDGTEAFF
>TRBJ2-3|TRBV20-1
CSARNIRAQGQYF
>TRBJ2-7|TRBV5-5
CASSLVRLGGEQYF